These T cell receptor beta chains were read from a single sample in a study of T cells in Graves' hyperthyroidism and ophthalmopathy. TCRdb itself ran the multiplex PCR reads through MiXCR, one entry per CDR3 protein. The data contain under 400,000 distinct CDR3 sequences, about 15% of them singletons. Sequenced material: blood. All receptors derive from a woman aged 55-69 years with Graves' hyperthyroidism. Both conserved end residues are part of each CDR3. D genes are given only for firm matches. The size entry is marked missing in some rows and otherwise reads once, few, many or a size class.

V	D	J	size	DNA	CDR3
TRBV2	TRBD1	TRBJ1-5	many	TGTGCCAGCAGTTTGGGGACAGGGGGCCAGCCCCAGCATTTT	CASSLGTGGQPQHF
TRBV5-4	TRBD2	TRBJ2-2	few	TGTGCCAGCAGCGGACTAGCGGGAGGTAACACCGGGGAGCTGTTTTTT	CASSGLAGGNTGELFF
TRBV25-1	NA	TRBJ2-5	NA	TGTGCCAGCAGTGCTTCTTGGAAACAAGAGACCCAGTACTTC	CASSASWKQETQYF
TRBV11-2	NA	TRBJ2-7	many	TGTGCCAGCAGCTTAGGTGGCAGTCCGCAGTACTTC	CASSLGGSPQYF
TRBV7-9	NA	TRBJ1-1	many	TGTGCCAGCAGCCTCGATGGACAGCCTGAAGCTTTCTTT	CASSLDGQPEAFF
TRBV2	NA	TRBJ1-6	many	TGTGCCAGCAGTGAAGCGCAGCGAAATAATTCACCCCTCCACTTT	CASSEAQRNNSPLHF
TRBV28	NA	TRBJ2-1	many	TGTGCCAGCAGTCCACCCACAGGGTACAATGAGCAGTTCTTC	CASSPPTGYNEQFF
TRBV6-1	TRBD1	TRBJ2-3	NA	TGTGCCAGCAGTTCGACAGGGGTGGTAGCAGATACGCAGTATTTT	CASSSTGVVADTQYF
TRBV5-1	TRBD2	TRBJ2-3	many	TGCGCCAGCAGCTCCAAGTCACTAGCGGGAGTGAGTCCAGATACGCAGTATTTT	CASSSKSLAGVSPDTQYF
TRBV5-1	NA	TRBJ2-3	NA	TGCGCCAGCAGCTTGGACATGACCACAGATACGCAGTATTTT	CASSLDMTTDTQYF
TRBV15	TRBD2	TRBJ2-1	many	TGTGCCACCAGCAGAGATCGACTCGGCGTGTTCCTAGCGGGAGGGTATGAGCAGTTCTTC	CATSRDRLGVFLAGGYEQFF
TRBV11-3	NA	TRBJ2-7	many	TGTGCCAGCAGCTTCCCCTCCAGGGGCGGATGGGGCTACGAGCAGTACTTC	CASSFPSRGGWGYEQYF
TRBV6-1	TRBD1	TRBJ2-7	few	TGTGCCAGCAGAGCCGGGACAGGGGGCGAGCAGTACTTC	CASRAGTGGEQYF
TRBV20-1	NA	TRBJ2-6	NA	TGCAGTGCTAGAGGAGGGTCAGGGACCTCTGGGGCCAACGTCCTGACTTTC	CSARGGSGTSGANVLTF
TRBV19	NA	TRBJ2-7	few	TGTGCCAGTAGTATAACGGCAGGGGCCTCCTACGAGCAGTACTTC	CASSITAGASYEQYF
TRBV7-2	NA	TRBJ2-1	many	TGTGCCAGCAGCTTAGGGTACGGGCCGAGCTCCTACAATGAGCAGTTCTTC	CASSLGYGPSSYNEQFF
TRBV19	NA	TRBJ2-3	NA	TGTGCCAGTAGTCGCCTTAGCAGGAGAAGCACAGATACGCAGTATTTT	CASSRLSRRSTDTQYF
TRBV24-1	NA	TRBJ1-1	few	TGTGCCACCAGTGACGCAGGCGGAGGGAACACTGAAGCTTTCTTT	CATSDAGGGNTEAFF
TRBV5-1	NA	TRBJ2-1	NA	TGCGCCAGCAGCTTGGACAGGGCACGAAATGAGCAGTTCTTC	CASSLDRARNEQFF
TRBV11-2	NA	TRBJ1-1	many	TGTGCCAGCGCCTTAGGGGCCTACACTGAAGCTTTCTTT	CASALGAYTEAFF
TRBV12-3/TRBV12-4	TRBD1	TRBJ2-7	many	TGTGCCAGCAGTTCACCGGGACAGGGAAACGAGCAGTACTTC	CASSSPGQGNEQYF
TRBV7-9	TRBD2	TRBJ2-7	NA	TGTGCCTGCAGCTCCCTTGGACTGGGAGGGTACGAGCAGTACTTC	CACSSLGLGGYEQYF
TRBV27	NA	TRBJ2-1	many	TGTGCCAGCAGTTTACCGGGGGCAGACAATGAGCAGTTCTTC	CASSLPGADNEQFF
TRBV2	NA	TRBJ1-4	NA	TGTGCCAGCAGTGAAAGGGGTGGTCACGAAAAACTGTTTTTT	CASSERGGHEKLFF
TRBV7-9	NA	TRBJ1-1	many	TGTGCCAGCAGCTTGTTGATGGCCAACACTGAAGCTTTCTTT	CASSLLMANTEAFF
TRBV5-5	TRBD1	TRBJ2-7	NA	TGTGCCAGCAGCCGAATATTACAGGGGGTATCCTACAATGAGCAGTACTTC	CASSRILQGVSYNEQYF
TRBV7-3	TRBD2	TRBJ2-7	many	TGTGCCAGCAGCTTATGGCCTAGCGGGAGGTACGAGCAGTACTTC	CASSLWPSGRYEQYF
TRBV7-9	TRBD1	TRBJ2-3	many	TGTGCCAGCAGTCCCGGGACAGGGAGCACAGATACGCAGTATTTT	CASSPGTGSTDTQYF
TRBV6-1	TRBD1	TRBJ2-1	many	TGTGCCAGCAGCCGGGACAGGGGAAGCTCCTACAATGAGCAGTTCTTC	CASSRDRGSSYNEQFF
TRBV5-1	NA	TRBJ1-3	many	TGCGCCAGCAGCCTCGGGACCTCTGGAAACACCATATATTTT	CASSLGTSGNTIYF
TRBV11-1	NA	TRBJ2-5	many	TGTGCCAGCAGCTTATTCGGGCTGGTACAAGAGACCCAGTACTTC	CASSLFGLVQETQYF
TRBV7-9	NA	TRBJ2-3	few	TGTGCCAGCAGCTTAGAGGCCCCCCTGGGAGATACGCAGTATTTT	CASSLEAPLGDTQYF
TRBV5-1	NA	TRBJ2-7	many	TGCGCCAGCAGGCCCTACGAGGGGGCCTACGAGCAGTACTTC	CASRPYEGAYEQYF
TRBV3-1	NA	TRBJ2-7	NA	TGTGCCAGCGCAGGGCGTTCTAATTACGAGCAGTACTTC	CASAGRSNYEQYF
TRBV5-1	NA	TRBJ1-5	many	TGCGCCAGCAGTACAGGGCAGAATCAGCCCCAGCATTTT	CASSTGQNQPQHF
TRBV6-1	NA	TRBJ2-1	once	TGTGCCAGCAGTCTAGCGCACGAGCAGTTCTTC	CASSLAHEQFF
TRBV12-5	NA	TRBJ2-1	many	TGTGCTAGTGCCTTGGCCGGGGCTTCCTACAATGAGCAGTTCTTC	CASALAGASYNEQFF
TRBV18	NA	TRBJ2-7	many	TGTGCCAGCTCACCATTAATCGCCAGATCCTACGAGCAGTACTTC	CASSPLIARSYEQYF
TRBV20-1	NA	TRBJ2-7	many	TGCAGTGCTAGAATTAGCGGCAGTAACCCTTACGAGCAGTACTTC	CSARISGSNPYEQYF
TRBV27	NA	TRBJ1-2	many	TGTGCCAGCAGACGCCGAGGGACGGCCTATGGCTACACCTTC	CASRRRGTAYGYTF
TRBV5-1	NA	TRBJ2-7	many	TGCGCCAGCAGCCAAAGGTTCTCAGGGGTGGGCGAGCAGTACTTC	CASSQRFSGVGEQYF
TRBV18	NA	TRBJ2-5	many	TGTGCCAGCTCACCGGGGGGCAAAGAGACCCAGTACTTC	CASSPGGKETQYF
TRBV12-3/TRBV12-4	NA	TRBJ1-6	NA	TGTGCCAGCAGTAGTGGAGGGGTCGGTAATTCACCCCTCCACTTT	CASSSGGVGNSPLHF
TRBV19	NA	TRBJ1-2	few	TGTGCCACAGACAGCTATGGCTACACCTTC	CATDSYGYTF
TRBV2	NA	TRBJ1-2	many	TGTGCCAGCAGTCTGGACAGTGACTATGGCTACACCTTC	CASSLDSDYGYTF
TRBV24-1	TRBD2	TRBJ2-5	NA	TGTGCCACCAGTGACCCCGGACTAGCGGGACCAAGGGAGACCCAGTACTTC	CATSDPGLAGPRETQYF
TRBV19	TRBD2	TRBJ2-1	NA	TGTGCCAGTACCATGCGGGCTAGCGGGAGCAGGTACAATGAGCAGTTCTTC	CASTMRASGSRYNEQFF
TRBV3-1	NA	TRBJ1-6	many	TGTGCCAGCAGCCAAGATGGGTCCTCACCCCTCCACTTT	CASSQDGSSPLHF
TRBV2	NA	TRBJ2-2	NA	TGTGCCAGCAGTGAAGCTATCGGGGAGCTGTTTTTT	CASSEAIGELFF
TRBV18	TRBD1	TRBJ2-1	NA	TGTGCCAGCTCACCATCAGACAGGGGTTACAATGAGCAGTTCTTC	CASSPSDRGYNEQFF
TRBV5-5	NA	TRBJ1-1	many	TGTGCCAGCACTTACAACCGGGGTGAAGCTTTCTTT	CASTYNRGEAFF
TRBV19	TRBD1	TRBJ2-1	NA	TGTGCCAGTAGCGGACAGGGGGTCGGCTACAATGGGCAGTTCTTC	CASSGQGVGYNGQFF
TRBV28	NA	TRBJ2-1	many	TGTGCCAGCAGTTTGGCTGTCAATGAGCAGTTCTTC	CASSLAVNEQFF
TRBV11-2	NA	TRBJ2-3	many	TGTGCCAGCAGCTTACCAGCTGGGCCAGATACGCAGTATTTT	CASSLPAGPDTQYF
TRBV27	TRBD2	TRBJ2-1	many	TGTGCCAGCTTCTTGACTAGCGGGAGGGTATACAATGAGCAGTTCTTC	CASFLTSGRVYNEQFF
TRBV29-1	NA	TRBJ2-1	many	TGCAGCGCCTCAAGCCGTGCCGGGAATGAGCAGTTCTTC	CSASSRAGNEQFF
TRBV6-1	TRBD1	TRBJ1-5	many	TGTGCCAGCAGTGACAGACAGGGACATCAGCCCCAGCATTTT	CASSDRQGHQPQHF
TRBV27	NA	TRBJ2-7	many	TGTGCCAGCAGTTTAATGGGCGAGCAGTACTTC	CASSLMGEQYF
TRBV14	NA	TRBJ2-3	NA	TGTGCCAGCAGCCTCCCCGGGGGAAATACGCAGTATTTT	CASSLPGGNTQYF